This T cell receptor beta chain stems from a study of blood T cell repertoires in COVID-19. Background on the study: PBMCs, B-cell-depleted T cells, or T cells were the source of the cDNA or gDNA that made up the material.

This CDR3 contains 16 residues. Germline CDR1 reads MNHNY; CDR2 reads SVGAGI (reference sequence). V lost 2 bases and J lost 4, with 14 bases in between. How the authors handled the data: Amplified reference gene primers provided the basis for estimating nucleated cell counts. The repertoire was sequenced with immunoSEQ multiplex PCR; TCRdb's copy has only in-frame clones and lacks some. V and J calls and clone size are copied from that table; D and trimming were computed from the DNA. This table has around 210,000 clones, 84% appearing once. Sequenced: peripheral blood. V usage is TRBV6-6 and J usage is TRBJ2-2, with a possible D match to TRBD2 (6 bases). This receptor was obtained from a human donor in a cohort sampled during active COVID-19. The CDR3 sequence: CASSYTTSSFTGELFF. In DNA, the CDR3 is TGTGCCAGCAGTTACACTACTAGCTCCTTCACCGGGGAGCTGTTTTTT.